Detailed here is one TCR beta chain. Its matching antigen is unknown. This sample is drawn from a study of cytomegalovirus exposure and HLA in healthy donors. Study-wide points: Generally TCR sequences proved uncommon, though certain public TCRs appeared in numerous donors.

The PCR employed 60 Vbeta primers together with 13 Jbeta primers. Measured with immunoSEQ multiplex PCR; TCRdb has only the in-frame clones, and not every one. Among 95,000 to 150,000 clones listed, around 77% were seen once. CDR1 and CDR2 (germline): GTSNPN, SVGIG (reference sequence). The trim removed 0 bases at V and 9 bases at J, leaving 5 bases unmatched. This CDR3 is built from 15 residues. The sequencing sample was made of PBMCs. The rearrangement uses TRBV30 and TRBJ2-1; TRBD2 matches 13 bases. The TCR comes from a young man in good health and CMV-seropositive. The CDR3 DNA reads TGTGCCTGGAGTGTCTTGGGACTAGCGGGATCTGAGCAGTTCTTC. Translation: CAWSVLGLAGSEQFF.